A single sample gave rise to the 15 T cell receptor beta chains below, sequenced in a study of blood T cells in healthy people across ages. A J-beta primer mix and a sample-barcoded 5' primer were used in a second PCR of roughly 6 to 12 cycles. TCRdb analysed the 5' RACE reads with MiXCR anew, one entry per CDR3 protein. Of approximately 810,000 distinct CDR3 sequences in the sample, about 30% were seen once. The sample taken for sequencing was blood. The source of these receptors is a woman older than 75 in good health.

Concerning this clonotype: Given a much more abundant clone one base away, this may be a read error. The CDR3 does not end in the conserved phenylalanine or tryptophan, so this is likely a read error. The chain has TRBV9 and TRBJ2-1; D is possibly TRBD1 (5 bases). The germline V gene encodes CDR1 SGDLS and CDR2 YYNGEE. The CDR3 is 15 residues long. Trimming cost V 0 bases and J 7 bases, with 14 bases left between them. The chain's CDR3 is CASSVGQNLWNEQFV. The CDR3 DNA reads TGTGCCAGCAGCGTAGGACAGAATCTCTGGAATGAGCAGTTCGTC.

A note on this clonotype: A read error may be the cause here, since a much bigger clone is one base away. V and J are TRBV18 and TRBJ2-1; 10 nucleotides match TRBD1. The DNA end lines up better with TRBJ2-7; the J call may be wrong. CDR1 and CDR2 from the germline V gene are KGHSH and LQKENI. This CDR3 is built from 16 residues. The CDR3 protein is CASSPWLTGGHNEQYF. CDR3 sequence (DNA): TGTGCCAGCTCACCATGGTTGACAGGGGGCCACAATGAGCAGTACTTC.

This clonotype has a handful of counts. This chain connects TRBV6-1 to TRBJ2-7, with 9 positions matching TRBD2. The junction had 8 bases not matched to a gene; V was cut back by 5 bases and J by 12 bases. CDR1 is MNHNS, CDR2 SASEGT, per germline. The CDR3 loop spans 12 amino acids. DNA of the CDR3: TGTGCCAGCAGTAAATCTAGCGGGGCGGGGTACTTC. This encodes CASSKSSGAGYF.

In this sample, this clonotype turned up once. The rearrangement joins TRBV6-1 to TRBJ2-7, with D perhaps assigned TRBD1 or TRBD2 (6 bases each). The germline CDR1 and CDR2 sequences are MNHNS and SASEGT. V was pared by 6 bases and J by 3 bases, with 15 bases between. The CDR3 covers 14 residues. The chain's CDR3 is CASRPPGGNYEQYF. The CDR3 nucleotides read TGTGCCAGCAGACCTCCCGGGGGCAACTACGAGCAGTACTTC.

This clonotype occurred many times. The J gene is TRBJ1-2, the V gene TRBV29-1; 8 nucleotides agree with TRBD1. V lost 1 base and J lost 4; bases outside the gene matches: 5. The CDR3 spans 14 residues. Germline lookup yields CDR1 SQVTM and CDR2 ANQGSEA. CDR3 nucleotides: TGCAGCGTTGAAGGGCAGGGGGCTGTCTATGGCTACACCTTC. Residues: CSVEGQGAVYGYTF.

The V gene is TRBV12-3 or TRBV12-4, the J gene TRBJ1-5; D ambiguous. The CDR3 length is 14 residues. Trimming took off 6 bases at V and 4 bases at J, with 13 bases between the two ends. CDR3 DNA: TGTGCCAGCAGCCTAATGGGTACGAATCAGCCCCAGCATTTT. It encodes CASSLMGTNQPQHF.

This clonotype was found a few times. CDR3 DNA sequence: TGTGCCAGCTCACCCCTCGTCGAGTCGAGGGATGGCTACACCTTC. Protein product: CASSPLVESRDGYTF. This rearrangement joins TRBV18 to TRBJ1-2; D remains ambiguous. There are 15 residues in the CDR3. Germline V gene sequence: CDR1 KGHSH, CDR2 LQKENI. V was clipped by 3 bases and J by 6 bases, with 17 bases between them.

The chain employs TRBV6-6 and TRBJ2-5; 10 nucleotides line up with TRBD1. TRBJ2-7 explains the end of the DNA better; the J call may be wrong. The length of the CDR3 is 15 residues. Germline values: CDR1 MNHNY, CDR2 SVGAGI (reference sequence). CDR3 residues: CASRQPGTGVAEQYF. CDR3 nucleotide sequence: TGTGCCAGCAGACAACCCGGGACAGGGGTAGCCGAGCAGTACTTC.

This clonotype was counted between two and nine times. This could be a read error, since a much larger clone is one nucleotide away. This chain connects TRBV6-6 to TRBJ1-2, with D unresolved. V was trimmed by 7 bases and J by 1 base, leaving 13 bases between them. Germline V gene sequence: CDR1 MNHNY, CDR2 SVGAGI (reference sequence). This CDR3 contains 14 residues. This chain's CDR3 is CASIWGRNNYGYTF. The DNA for the CDR3 is TGTGCCAGCATTTGGGGAAGAAATAACTATGGCTACACCTTC.

This clonotype was recorded a few times. For the CDR3, the DNA is TGTGCCAGCAGTTCCGGGACAGACGCTAATCAGCCCCAGCATTTT. The encoded protein is CASSSGTDANQPQHF. The chain joins TRBV27 to TRBJ1-5; 7 nucleotides agree with TRBD1. Germline trimming cut 4 bases from V and 4 bases from J; bases unmatched to any gene: 7. There are 15 residues in the CDR3. CDR1 MNHEY and CDR2 SMNVEV come from the germline V gene (reference sequence).

The chain combines TRBV29-1 with TRBJ2-2; TRBD2 matches 9 bases. The germline gives CDR1 SQVTM, CDR2 ANQGSEA. The CDR3 is 13 residues long. V lost 4 bases to trimming and J lost 6 bases; unmatched junction nucleotides: 3. The CDR3 DNA sequence: TGCAGCGTTGGTCCTAGCGGGGCCGGGGAGCTGTTTTTT. Protein: CSVGPSGAGELFF.

This clonotype was recorded at least ten times. The rearrangement joins TRBV3-1 to TRBJ2-1; 7 bases fit TRBD2. The CDR3 runs 13 residues. V was clipped by 3 bases and J by 9 bases; unmatched bases: 5. Germline-derived CDR1 and CDR2 are LGHDT and YNNKEL (reference sequence). The CDR3 region has the DNA TGTGCCAGCAGCCAGATGACTAGCAGTGAGCAGTTCTTC. Residues: CASSQMTSSEQFF.

The chain couples TRBV20-1 to TRBJ1-6, with 12 bases matching TRBD1. V lost 1 base and J lost 13; bases outside the gene matches: 5. The V gene's germline CDR1 is DFQATT and CDR2 SNEGSKA (reference sequence). The CDR3 is 14 amino acids. Written as DNA, the CDR3 is TGCAGTGCTAGAGCGGGACAGGGGGCTACGCCCCTCCACTTT. Translated: CSARAGQGATPLHF.

The chain carries TRBV6-6 and TRBJ2-4; D call uncertain. Germline loops: CDR1 MNHNY, CDR2 SVGAGI (reference sequence). Trimming shortened V by 2 bases and J by 3 bases, and 8 bases separated the two germline ends. This CDR3 contains 14 residues. The CDR3 protein is CASSYEDVKNIQYF. The CDR3 bases are TGTGCCAGCAGTTACGAGGATGTCAAAAACATTCAGTACTTC.

The chain couples TRBV7-9 to TRBJ1-1, with D unresolved. Trimming left V 5 bases short and J 8 bases short, with 12 bases between. There are 12 residues in the CDR3. CDR1 and CDR2 from the germline V gene are SEHNR and FQNEAQ (reference sequence). The CDR3 DNA sequence: TGTGCCAGCAGCCGATCAGGCCTCGAAGCTTTCTTT. Its translation is CASSRSGLEAFF.